The rows below give T cell receptor beta chains drawn from one sample of a study of T cells after yellow fever vaccination. Each CDR3 protein is one row after TCRdb ran MiXCR on the 5' RACE reads. The sample has under 300,000 distinct CDR3 sequences; 6.9% are singletons. The sequencing here drew on CD4+ T cells sorted from PBMCs, taken 15 days after the yellow fever booster vaccination. The receptors stem from a man aged 30 to 45 who received the YFV17D yellow fever vaccine. The CDR3 runs from the conserved cysteine through the conserved F or W. D genes are given only for firm matches. A row's size may be missing; if present it is once, few, many or a size class.

V,J,size,D,DNA,CDR3
TRBV12-3/TRBV12-4,TRBJ2-7,few,.,TGTGCCAGCAGGCTCGCGGCTTCCTACGAGCAGTACTTC,CASRLAASYEQYF
TRBV3-1,TRBJ2-7,many,TRBD2,TGTGCCAGCAGCAATAGCGGGGGCTCCTACGAGCAGTACTTC,CASSNSGGSYEQYF
TRBV6-6,TRBJ2-7,.,.,TGTGCCACGGGGCTAGAGCACACCTACGAGCAGTACTTC,CATGLEHTYEQYF
TRBV15,TRBJ2-2,.,.,TGTGCCACCAGCTCATTTAGCCACGGGGAGCTGTTTTTT,CATSSFSHGELFF
TRBV20-1,TRBJ2-5,.,.,TGCAGTGCTGCAATCGGCGGAAAAGAGACCCAGTACTTC,CSAAIGGKETQYF
TRBV5-1,TRBJ2-5,few,TRBD2,TGCGCCAGCACGCCCGGGACTAGCGGGAGGTTAGTCGAGACCCAGTACTTC,CASTPGTSGRLVETQYF
TRBV20-1,TRBJ2-1,.,.,TGCAGTGCTAGAGATCTTCGTGAGCAGTTCTTC,CSARDLREQFF
TRBV7-2,TRBJ2-3,many,.,TGTGCCAGCAGCTTAGCAGGGGCGAGGACAGATACGCAGTATTTT,CASSLAGARTDTQYF
TRBV27,TRBJ2-5,.,.,TGTGCCAGCAGTTCGGGGACCCAGTACTTC,CASSSGTQYF
TRBV12-3/TRBV12-4,TRBJ2-3,many,.,TGTGCCAGCAGTCCCCGGGACGCGGGGATAGATACGCAGTATTTT,CASSPRDAGIDTQYF
TRBV5-1,TRBJ2-5,few,.,TGCGCCAGCAGCGTCCAGACTTCCCAAGAGACCCAGTACTTC,CASSVQTSQETQYF
TRBV7-8,TRBJ2-3,.,TRBD2,TGTGCCAGCAGCTTCGCGGGAGGGCGTATAGCAGATACGCAGTATTTT,CASSFAGGRIADTQYF
TRBV25-1,TRBJ2-4,many,.,TGTGCCAGCAGTTCCCGGGACATCCAAAACATTCAGTACTTC,CASSSRDIQNIQYF
TRBV7-9,TRBJ1-5,many,.,TGTGCCAGCAGCGTCGGGACAACCTATAGCAATCAGCCCCAGCATTTT,CASSVGTTYSNQPQHF
TRBV6-6,TRBJ2-3,few,TRBD1,TGTGCCAGCGAGGGACAGAACACAGATACGCAGTATTTT,CASEGQNTDTQYF
TRBV20-1,TRBJ2-1,many,.,TGCAGTGCTAGAGATCCTTTCCTCTACAATGAGCAGTTCTTC,CSARDPFLYNEQFF
TRBV7-3,TRBJ2-1,few,TRBD1,TGTGCCAGCAGCCCCGGGACAGTAAATTACAATGAGCAGTTCTTC,CASSPGTVNYNEQFF
TRBV4-3,TRBJ2-7,.,.,TGCGCCAGCAGCCAGTACATGGAGGGTTACGAGCAGTACTTC,CASSQYMEGYEQYF
TRBV7-9,TRBJ1-6,.,.,TGTGCCAGCAGCTTAGCGCCGGTCGAGAATTCACCCCTCCACTTT,CASSLAPVENSPLHF
TRBV5-3,TRBJ2-1,.,.,TGTGCCAGAAGCCCCGTGGATCAAGTCTCCTGCAATGAGCAGTTCTTC,CARSPVDQVSCNEQFF
TRBV9,TRBJ2-1,few,.,TGTGCCAGCAGCGTAGGGAACCAGTGGGGGGCTGAGCAGTTCTTC,CASSVGNQWGAEQFF
TRBV4-3,TRBJ1-3,few,.,TGCGCCAGCAGCCAACAACCCCCGGAAAGCTCTGGAAACACCATATATTTT,CASSQQPPESSGNTIYF
TRBV25-1,TRBJ2-2,once,.,TGTGCCAGCAGAGACGGAGGCGCGAACACCGGGGAGCTGTTTTTT,CASRDGGANTGELFF
TRBV6-2/TRBV6-3,TRBJ2-3,many,TRBD2,TGTGCCAGCAGCCGGGGATTTCGGGGGGGCACAGATACGCAGTATTTT,CASSRGFRGGTDTQYF
TRBV5-1,TRBJ1-6,.,.,TGCGCCAGCAGCTTAGAACCGACTGGGAATTCACCCCTCCACTTT,CASSLEPTGNSPLHF
TRBV12-3/TRBV12-4,TRBJ2-2,few,TRBD2,TGTGCCAGCAGTGAGACTAGCGGGAACACCGGGGAGCTGTTTTTT,CASSETSGNTGELFF
TRBV12-3/TRBV12-4,TRBJ2-7,few,.,TGTGCCAGCAGTTTCGGTACAAACGAGCAGTACTTC,CASSFGTNEQYF
TRBV5-1,TRBJ2-2,few,TRBD2,TGCGCCAGCACCCAAAGACTAGCGGGAGACACCGGGGAGCTGTTTTTT,CASTQRLAGDTGELFF
TRBV7-9,TRBJ2-5,.,TRBD2,TGTGCCAGCGTCGCGGGGGGACAAGAGACCCAGTACTTC,CASVAGGQETQYF
TRBV15,TRBJ2-7,many,.,TGTGCCACCAGCAGAGAACAGTTAAACTACGAGCAGTACTTC,CATSREQLNYEQYF
TRBV10-3,TRBJ2-1,many,.,TGTGCCATCAGTGTTGGAGGGGACACCAGCGATGAGCAGTTCTTC,CAISVGGDTSDEQFF
TRBV20-1,TRBJ1-5,few,.,TGCAGTGCGGCCGCCTCGAATCAGCCCCAGCATTTT,CSAAASNQPQHF
TRBV5-1,TRBJ2-3,few,TRBD2,TGCGCCAGCAGCTTACGCGGGAGAGACACAGATACGCAGTATTTT,CASSLRGRDTDTQYF